This T cell receptor (beta chain) came from a study of early stage breast cancer tumors. This CDR3 has 14 amino acids. Germline V gives CDR1 SEHNR, CDR2 FQNEAQ (reference sequence). Trimming removed 5 bases from V and 7 bases from J, with 17 bases in between. The data were produced by immunoSEQ multiplex PCR, yet TCRdb's version contains in-frame clones alone and is incomplete. The sample contains 9,500 to 10,000 clones, 64% of which appear only once. This clone was seen only once. The material sequenced was breast tumor tissue. The source of this sequence is a person aged 60 to 70 with breast cancer. The chain links TRBV7-9 to TRBJ1-1; TRBD1 is a possible D gene (5 bases). The CDR3 coding sequence is TGTGCCAGCAGCGCCCGGCAGGGTAGGGGTGAAGCTTTCTTT. It is translated as CASSARQGRGEAFF.